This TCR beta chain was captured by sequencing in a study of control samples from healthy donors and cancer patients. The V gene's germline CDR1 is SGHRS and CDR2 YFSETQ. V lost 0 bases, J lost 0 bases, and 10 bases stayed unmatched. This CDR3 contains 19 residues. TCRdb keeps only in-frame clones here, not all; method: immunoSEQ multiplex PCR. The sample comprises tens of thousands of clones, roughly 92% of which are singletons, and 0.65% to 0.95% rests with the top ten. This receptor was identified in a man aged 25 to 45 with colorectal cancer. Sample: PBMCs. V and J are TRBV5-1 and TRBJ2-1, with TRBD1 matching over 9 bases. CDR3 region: CASSLVRTGALSSYNEQFF. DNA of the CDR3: TGCGCCAGCAGCTTGGTTAGGACAGGGGCTTTAAGCTCCTACAATGAGCAGTTCTTC.